This T cell receptor beta chain was sequenced for a study of blood T cell repertoires in COVID-19. Study in general: The United States, Italy and Spain supplied acute and convalescent COVID-19 samples. PBMCs, B-cell-depleted T cells, or T cells provided the cDNA or gDNA that made up the material.

The germline V gene has CDR1 GTSNPN and CDR2 SVGIG (reference sequence). The CDR3 is 15 amino acids. V was shortened by 0 bases and J by 4 bases, with 12 bases between the two germline ends. This clone has only one observation. As processed by the authors: Cell counts per sample came from amplifying reference gene primers. Produced via immunoSEQ multiplex PCR; TCRdb's table is partial and in-frame only. The DNA gave D and trimming, while V, J and clone size come from that table. The sample lists about 40,000 clones, about 90% seen once, with 7.5% to 10% in the top ten. V usage is TRBV30 and J usage is TRBJ1-4; D unclear. The TCR sequence derives from a woman in her seventies with acute or convalescent COVID-19. The sequenced material came from peripheral blood. The DNA for the CDR3 is TGTGCCTGGAGTGTAATGGGCAGCCTTAATGAAAAACTGTTTTTT. It specifies CAWSVMGSLNEKLFF.